This T cell receptor beta chain was captured in a study of cytomegalovirus exposure and HLA in healthy donors. Study-level findings and limits: That first-cohort TCR clusters tended to co-occur in the 100 to 150 validation repertoires was found in a later analysis. Reported performance of the classifier showed diagnosis of cytomegalovirus status with high specificity and sensitivity.

Points on this clone: What it binds is not known.

Between the trimmed V and J ends, which lost 1 base and 9 bases, there was a span of 10 bases. The CDR3 runs to 13 residues. Germline values: CDR1 PRHDT, CDR2 FYEKMQ (reference sequence). It was the approximately 110-subject validation cohort, separate from the roughly 700-subject first cohort, to which the donors belonged. The repertoire was sequenced with immunoSEQ multiplex PCR; TCRdb's copy has only in-frame clones and lacks some. The sample contains about 160,000 clones, 80% to 85% of which appear only once. The clonotype comes from a man younger than 45 in good health and CMV-seropositive. The specimen sequenced was PBMCs. The chain employs TRBV13 and TRBJ2-1; unclear D gene. The CDR3 region has the DNA TGTGCCAGCAGCTTAGAGACCCTAGGTGAGCAGTTCTTC. This codes for CASSLETLGEQFF. Complete variable domain (other parts from reference TRBV13 and TRBJ2-1): AAGVIQSPRHLIKEKRETATLKCYPIPRHDTVYWYQQGPGQDPQFLISFYEKMQSDKGSIPDRFSAQQFSDYHSELNMSSLELGDSALYFCASSLETLGEQFFGPGTRLTVL.